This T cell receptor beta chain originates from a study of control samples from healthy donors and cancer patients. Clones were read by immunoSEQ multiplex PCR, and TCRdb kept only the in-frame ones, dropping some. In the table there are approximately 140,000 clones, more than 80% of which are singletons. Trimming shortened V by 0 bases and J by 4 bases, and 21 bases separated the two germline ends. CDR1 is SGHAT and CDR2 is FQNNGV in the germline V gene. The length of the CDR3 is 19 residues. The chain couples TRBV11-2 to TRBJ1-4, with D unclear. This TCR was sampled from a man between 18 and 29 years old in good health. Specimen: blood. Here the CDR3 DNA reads TGTGCCAGCAGCTTAGATGGTACGCGATACCTTCTTCGTAATGAAAAACTGTTTTTT. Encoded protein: CASSLDGTRYLLRNEKLFF.